This record concerns one T cell receptor beta chain sequence. Its binding antigen is unknown. No quality values exist for individual bases; no much larger clone is one base distant. Trimmed from V: 4 bases; trimmed from J: 1 base; junction bases lacking a gene match: 5. Measured from the cysteine to the phenylalanine, the CDR3 is 16 residues long. CDR3 DNA only is kept here, 48 bases in frame from base 1. The CDR1 and CDR2 encoded by the germline V gene (reference sequence) are MNHEY and SMNVEV. Each collaborating institution followed its own protocols to collect whole blood in K2EDTA tubes. Collaborator samples were shipped for TCRbeta analysis as frozen whole blood, isolated PBMCs, or DNA extracted from either sample type. TCRbeta CDR3 regions were amplified from genomic DNA using the immunoSEQ Assay, a bias-controlled multiplex PCR. The original methods were these. The number of nucleated cells in each sample was estimated by amplification of reference gene primers within the assay. To quantify the absolute abundance of each unique TCRbeta CDR3 rearrangement, sequence reads were collapsed and filtered. For each sample, productive Simpson clonality was calculated by taking the square root of Simpson's diversity index across productive rearrangements. TCRdb mirrors the immuneACCESS table, restricted to in-frame sequences. Some clones are absent from its copies; in checked studies, under half trace to an unresolved V gene, and the reason for the others is unknown. V, J and clone size are those of that table, while D and trimming were read from the DNA. The sample data list roughly 90,000 clones, and over 70% of these were observed just once. The top ten clones comprise around 1% of the sample.

This entry is derived from a study of blood T cell repertoires in COVID-19 (dated by TCRdb to the early 2020s). Some background on the complete study: Samples from collaborators originated in the United States, Italy and Spain and spanned both the acute and convalescent phases of COVID-19. The material from the prospective study consisted of cDNA or gDNA derived from T cells, B-cell-depleted T cells, or PBMCs. The dataset comprised deeply sampled blood TCRbeta repertoires from subjects exposed to, actively infected with, or recovered from COVID-19. The repertoires were released in a freely available public database intended as a resource for research on the immune response to SARS-CoV-2. The samples were drawn from two sources: the first 160 participants of the ongoing ImmuneRACE study, and 1,254 subjects contributed by 6 global collaborators. Sample metadata almost always included a de-identified subject ID, COVID-19 status, age in years and sex. Where HLA class I and class II types were available, the types were taken from metadata supplied by the sample provider, not from assay-based typing.

Here is what the overall study found, with its caveats: The quantity of clinical and demographic metadata differed by source and by participant and was supplied without curation.

The sequenced sample was peripheral blood. The receptor chain draws on TRBV27 and TRBJ2-4, with 9 middle bases fitting TRBD1. The source is a human donor in a cohort sampled during active COVID-19. CDR3 region: CASSSGTGMAKNIQYF. The nucleotides are TGTGCCAGCAGTTCTGGGACAGGGATGGCCAAAAACATTCAGTACTTC.